These 9 T cell receptor beta chains originate from one sample sequenced in a study of T-cell memory formation after mild COVID-19. In TCRdb, the 5' RACE reads were re-called with MiXCR into one record per CDR3 protein. The sample shows approximately 500,000 distinct CDR3 sequences, more than 20% of them seen only once. The specimen was PBMCs or a T cell subset sorted from them (not recorded which). Source of these receptors: an adult woman who had mild COVID-19 (a few samples of this study predate the infection). Cell type and time point are not known.

The sample holds a few counts of this clonotype. V is TRBV7-2 and J is TRBJ2-2, with TRBD2 as a possible D gene (6 bases). Germline lookup yields CDR1 SGHTA and CDR2 FQGNSA. This CDR3 contains 15 residues. With 5 bases removed from V and 1 base from J, the gap between germline ends came to 11 bases. CDR3 nucleotides: TGTGCCAGCAGCACCGGAGGGGAGAACACCGGGGAGCTGTTTTTT. This encodes CASSTGGENTGELFF.

The chain uses TRBV3-1 and TRBJ2-5, with TRBD2 matching 14 bases. With V trimmed by 0 bases and J by 7 bases, 7 bases remained unmatched. Per germline, CDR1 LGHDT and CDR2 YNNKEL (reference sequence). This CDR3 has 17 residues. CDR3 nucleotide sequence: TGTGCCAGCAGCCAAGACACCGGGACTAGCGGGAGAGGGACCCAGTACTTC. Its protein is CASSQDTGTSGRGTQYF.

In its sample, this clonotype was seen a few times. The J gene is TRBJ2-1, the V gene TRBV7-9, with D possibly being TRBD2 (6 bases). The germline CDR1 and CDR2 sequences are SEHNR and FQNEAQ (reference sequence). The CDR3 length is 17 residues. Trimming shortened V by 1 base and J by 0 bases, and 13 bases separated the two germline ends. The CDR3 loop reads CASSLGSAGSSYNEQFF. CDR3 nucleotide sequence: TGTGCCAGCAGCTTAGGGTCGGCGGGAAGCTCCTACAATGAGCAGTTCTTC.

The chain recombines TRBV24-1 with TRBJ1-1, with a weak D call TRBD1 (6 bases). The CDR3 has 17 residues. Germline V gene sequence: CDR1 KGHDR, CDR2 SFDVKD. V lost 4 bases to trimming and J lost 0 bases, with 17 bases between them. CDR3 in amino acids: CATSESGHLGMNTEAFF. CDR3 sequence (DNA): TGTGCCACCAGTGAATCGGGACACCTGGGGATGAACACTGAAGCTTTCTTT.

The rearrangement uses TRBV7-6 and TRBJ2-7; D remains ambiguous. Germline-derived CDR1 and CDR2 are SGHVS and FNYEAQ. Trimming took off 0 bases at V and 10 bases at J, with 10 bases between the two ends. There are 12 residues in the CDR3. The CDR3 coding sequence is TGTGCCAGCAGCTTAGCGTGCCCCTCTCAGTACTTC. It encodes CASSLACPSQYF.

This clonotype appeared a few times. The rearrangement uses TRBV6-2 or TRBV6-3 and TRBJ2-3, with D perhaps TRBD2 (5 bases). Germline loops: CDR1 MNHEY, CDR2 SVGEGT. The V gene lost 6 bases and the J gene lost 2 bases, with 24 bases spanning the gap. The CDR3 is 18 residues long. The CDR3 sequence is CASSLATIASFITDTQYF. The CDR3 bases are TGTGCCAGCAGCCTTGCGACTATCGCCTCTTTTATCACAGATACGCAGTATTTT.

V gene TRBV24-1 combines with J gene TRBJ2-1, with TRBD1 matching 9 bases. The CDR3 runs 16 residues. From germline, CDR1 is KGHDR and CDR2 SFDVKD. With 4 bases clipped from V and 8 bases from J, the junction kept 11 bases outside the gene matches. CDR3 residues: CATSDPGTGKEDEQFF. The DNA for the CDR3 is TGTGCCACCAGTGACCCCGGGACAGGGAAAGAGGATGAGCAGTTCTTC.

The genes are TRBV9 and TRBJ1-1; perhaps TRBD1 as D (5 bases). The germline CDR1 and CDR2 sequences are SGDLS and YYNGEE. Trimming stripped 4 bases from V and 4 bases from J, with 14 bases between. This CDR3 spans 14 amino acids. The CDR3 DNA is TGTGCCAGCAGCCGACCGGGGGAGACCACTGAAGCTTTCTTT. This sequence encodes CASSRPGETTEAFF.

The chain uses TRBV7-8 and TRBJ2-1, with D possibly matching TRBD2 (6 bases). V lost 5 bases and J 7 bases, leaving 18 bases between the germline ends. Germline lookup yields CDR1 SGHVS and CDR2 FQNEAQ. CDR3 length: 15 amino acids. The CDR3 region has the DNA TGTGCCAGCAGCCGGGCGGTCGGGAGTACTAATGAGCAGTTCTTC. Translating gives CASSRAVGSTNEQFF.